In its sample, the clone carrying this T cell receptor (beta chain) was seen a few times. Its antigen is not identified. This record belongs to a study of immune heterogeneity within non-small cell lung tumors. Multiplex PCR amplified the TCR beta CDR3 region. Its first round ran for approximately 10 cycles with 32 V and 13 J primers. TCRdb reanalysed the multiplex PCR reads using MiXCR and keeps one entry per CDR3 protein. The repertoire holds roughly 6,500 distinct CDR3 sequences, with less than 25% as singletons. Bulk tumor genomic DNA, 500 to 750 ng per sample, was used as template. Multiple biopsies spaced far apart were taken from each primary tumor during surgery. The patients were newly diagnosed with non-small cell lung cancer, had not been treated, and had curative surgery. Patients newly diagnosed with non-small cell lung cancer and having curative-intent surgery served as donors. Study observations and caveats: Both recurring identical dominant CDR3 beta clonotypes and site-unique high-frequency clones were observed across tumor sites within a patient. Individual patients showed largely nonoverlapping sets of high-frequency T-cell receptor beta clonotypes.

The ends lost 3 bases at V and 4 bases at J; junction bases unmatched: 3. The CDR3 runs 13 residues. The V gene's germline CDR1 is DFQATT and CDR2 SNEGSKA (reference sequence). This receptor was identified in a female donor with non-small cell lung cancer. The sample taken for sequencing was lung tumor tissue. This chain connects TRBV20-1 to TRBJ1-5, with 7 bases lining up with TRBD1. CDR3 loop: CSARDRWNQPQHF. DNA for the CDR3: TGCAGTGCTAGGGACAGGTGGAATCAGCCCCAGCATTTT.